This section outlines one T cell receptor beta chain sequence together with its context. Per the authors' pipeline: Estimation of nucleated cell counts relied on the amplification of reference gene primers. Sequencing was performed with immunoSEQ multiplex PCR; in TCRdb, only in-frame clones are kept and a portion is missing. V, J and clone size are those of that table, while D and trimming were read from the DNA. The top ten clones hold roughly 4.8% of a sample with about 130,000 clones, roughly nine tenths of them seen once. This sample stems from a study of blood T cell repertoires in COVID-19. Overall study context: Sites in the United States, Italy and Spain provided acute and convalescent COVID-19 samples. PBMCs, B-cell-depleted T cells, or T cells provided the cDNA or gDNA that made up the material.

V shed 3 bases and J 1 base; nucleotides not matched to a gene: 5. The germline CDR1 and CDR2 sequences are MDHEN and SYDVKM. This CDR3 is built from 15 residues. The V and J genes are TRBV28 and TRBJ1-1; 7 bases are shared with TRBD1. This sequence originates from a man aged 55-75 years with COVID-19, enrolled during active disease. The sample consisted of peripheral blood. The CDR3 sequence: CASSFPDRQNTEAFF. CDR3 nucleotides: TGTGCCAGCAGTTTCCCGGACAGGCAGAACACTGAAGCTTTCTTT.